This T cell receptor (beta chain) was retrieved from a study of cytomegalovirus exposure and HLA in healthy donors. The donors were members of the validation cohort, which comprised approximately 120 subjects and was separate from the first cohort of some 680 subjects. General study points: Cytomegalovirus-associated status was assigned to about 150 TCR beta chains. A few CMV-associated chains were confirmed in vitro to be specific for CMV antigens. TCR clusters originating in the first cohort tended to co-occur in the 120 validation repertoires, according to a later analysis.

A note on this clone: Antigen unknown.

Trimming removed 3 bases from V and 6 bases from J; junction bases left unmatched: 7. CDR1 is LNHDA and CDR2 is SQIVND in the germline V gene (reference sequence). This CDR3 has 15 residues. The protocol was immunoSEQ multiplex PCR, while the TCRdb copy is restricted to in-frame clones and leaves out a portion. The table has 200,000 to 250,000 clones, 87% seen once. This sequence was found in a woman between 18 and 29 years old in good health and CMV-seropositive. The genes are TRBV19 and TRBJ1-5, with 8 bases aligning to TRBD1. Sequenced: PBMCs. CDR3 residues: CASSIRTGRFQPQHF. The CDR3 region has the DNA TGTGCCAGTAGTATTCGGACAGGGCGGTTTCAGCCCCAGCATTTT. Drawing the rest from reference TRBV19 and TRBJ1-5, the complete variable domain is DGGITQSPKYLFRKEGQNVTLSCEQNLNHDAMYWYRQDPGQGLRLIYYSQIVNDFQKGDIAEGYSVSREKKESFPLTVTSAQKNPTAFYLCASSIRTGRFQPQHFGDGTRLSIL.